This T cell receptor (beta chain) was identified in a study of T cell changes during pregnancy in multiple sclerosis. Sequenced by immunoSEQ multiplex PCR; TCRdb stores in-frame clones only, minus some. The sample comprises about 32,000 clones, roughly 89% of which are singletons, and around 3.6% rests with the top ten. This material consisted of CD8+ T cells from peripheral blood mononuclear cells, taken in the second trimester of pregnancy. This clonotype was sampled from a female donor in good health, enrolled as a control in a pregnancy study.

Written as DNA, the CDR3 is TGTGCCAGCAGTCCTGACTCTGGATACAGGGAGATCAATCAGCCCCAGCATTTT. It yields the protein CASSPDSGYREINQPQHF. This rearrangement joins TRBV7-2 to TRBJ1-5; D perhaps matches TRBD1 (6 bases). The CDR3 runs 18 residues. Germline lookup yields CDR1 SGHTA and CDR2 FQGNSA. Trimming stripped 6 bases from V and 3 bases from J, with 24 bases between.